The 26 T cell receptor beta chains below come from one sample, sequenced in a study of CD8 T cells in Susac syndrome (dated by TCRdb to about 2019). Libraries were built with the immunoSEQ multiplex PCR assay. RNA was extracted with the RNeasy kit and about 0.5 to 1 ug was reverse transcribed using random hexamers. TCRdb reran the public reads through fastp at Q25 and MiXCR, keeping productive beta chains. Rows matching on CDR3 protein sequence are summarized as one entry with the most common DNA and genes. The sample table contains roughly 190,000 distinct CDR3 sequences; only one count was recorded for 95% of them. The ten largest clones represent around 0.16% of the sample. Input material: CD8+ T cells from PBMCs. Receptor source: a human donor with Susac syndrome.

The rearrangement uses TRBV20-1 and TRBJ2-1; the D is unclear. The germline V gene encodes CDR1 DFQATT and CDR2 SNEGSKA (reference sequence). Trimming stripped 6 bases from V and 8 bases from J, with 8 bases between. The CDR3 has 10 amino acids. CDR3: CSAEVDEQFF. CDR3 nucleotide sequence: TGCAGTGCCGAGGTCGATGAGCAGTTCTTC.

V gene TRBV12-3 or TRBV12-4 combines with J gene TRBJ2-1, with 11 positions matching TRBD2. V was pared by 5 bases and J by 7 bases, with 10 bases of the junction left unmatched. The CDR3 is made up of 16 amino acids. The CDR3, as DNA: TGTGCCAGCAGTCTATCGACTAGCGGGGCAGAGAATGAGCAGTTCTTC. Its translation: CASSLSTSGAENEQFF.

The chain employs TRBV6-5 and TRBJ1-6, with 7 bases matching TRBD1. The CDR3 spans 13 residues. Per germline, CDR1 MNHEY and CDR2 SVGAGI. V gave up 10 bases and J gave up 8 bases; unmatched junction bases: 8. The CDR3 sequence is CAIRRDSYSPLHF. The CDR3 DNA reads as TGTGCCATCAGGAGGGACAGCTATTCACCCCTCCACTTT.

V and J are TRBV5-1 and TRBJ2-3; 8 bases match TRBD2. The trim removed 6 bases at V and 2 bases at J, leaving 8 bases unmatched. The length of the CDR3 is 15 residues. Germline V CDR1 and CDR2: SGHRS, YFSETQ. CDR3 protein: CASKGSGELTDTQYF. CDR3 sequence (DNA): TGCGCCAGCAAAGGTAGCGGGGAACTCACAGATACGCAGTATTTT.

This sequence joins TRBV2 and TRBJ2-3, with 11 bases lining up with TRBD1. Germline V gene sequence: CDR1 SNHLY, CDR2 FYNNEI. V lost 4 bases and J lost 4; bases outside the gene matches: 4. The CDR3 length is 15 residues. The CDR3 nucleotides read TGTGCCAGCAGTGTAGGACAGGGGGCTTCAGATACGCAGTATTTT. This codes for CASSVGQGASDTQYF.

The chain is built from TRBV13 and TRBJ1-1; 7 bases fit TRBD1. Germline trimming cut 6 bases from V and 11 bases from J; bases unmatched to any gene: 6. The CDR3 extends over 11 amino acids. Germline CDR1 reads PRHDT; CDR2 reads FYEKMQ (reference sequence). The CDR3 DNA sequence: TGTGCCAGCAGGAGAACAGGGGCCGCTTTCTTT. It translates to CASRRTGAAFF.

This clonotype was observed a single time. The genes are TRBV28 and TRBJ2-7; tentatively, D is TRBD1 or TRBD2 (5 bases each). CDR3 length: 14 residues. Germline V gives CDR1 MDHEN, CDR2 SYDVKM. V was pared by 5 bases and J by 13 bases, with 24 bases between. CDR3 bases: TGTGCCAGCAGTACCCCGACAGTTTGGGGAGTGGATTACTTC. Residues: CASSTPTVWGVDYF.

The CDR3: CSATSQVFNQPQHF. CDR3 bases: TGCAGTGCTACCTCACAGGTGTTCAATCAGCCCCAGCATTTT. V gene TRBV20-1 combines with J gene TRBJ1-5; TRBD1 is a possible D gene (5 bases). CDR1 is DFQATT, CDR2 SNEGSKA, per germline (reference sequence). The CDR3 totals 14 residues. Trimming took off 4 bases at V and 3 bases at J, with 13 bases between the two ends.

The chain uses TRBV7-8 and TRBJ1-5; TRBD1 matches 8 bases. The CDR3 is 16 residues long. V gave up 1 base and J gave up 2 bases; unmatched junction bases: 4. Germline V CDR1 and CDR2: SGHVS, FQNEAQ. CDR3 nucleotides: TGTGCCAGCAGCTTAGGGACAGGGACAGGCAATCAGCCCCAGCATTTT. It yields the protein CASSLGTGTGNQPQHF.

This chain links TRBV5-1 with TRBJ1-3, with D unclear. The V gene's germline CDR1 is SGHRS and CDR2 YFSETQ. V lost 0 bases and J 2 bases, leaving 9 bases between the germline ends. The length of the CDR3 is 15 residues. CDR3 nucleotides: TGCGCCAGCAGCTTGGGGGGAGGCCCTGGAAACACCATATATTTT. This codes for CASSLGGGPGNTIYF.

J is TRBJ1-5 and V is TRBV7-8, with 11 positions matching TRBD1. From germline, CDR1 is SGHVS and CDR2 FQNEAQ. The CDR3 contains 15 residues. With V trimmed by 6 bases and J by 5 bases, 6 bases remained unmatched. CDR3 DNA: TGTGCCAGCAGGAAAGGACAGGGGGCCGATCAGCCCCAGCATTTT. The encoded protein is CASRKGQGADQPQHF. The full variable domain, with the rest looked up from reference TRBV7-8 and TRBJ1-5, is GAGVSQSPRYKVAKRGQDVALRCDPISGHVSLFWYQQALGQGPEFLTYFQNEAQLDKSGLPSDRFFAERPEGSVSTLKIQRTQQEDSAVYLCASRKGQGADQPQHFGDGTRLSIL.

The chain recombines TRBV9 with TRBJ2-5; unclear D gene. The V and J ends lost 0 bases and 4 bases respectively, with 7 bases between them. Per germline, CDR1 SGDLS and CDR2 YYNGEE. The CDR3 is 13 amino acids. The CDR3 reads CASSVGMVETQYF. CDR3 sequence (DNA): TGTGCCAGCAGCGTAGGAATGGTAGAGACCCAGTACTTC.

The chain has TRBV4-1 and TRBJ2-7; 9 nucleotides line up with TRBD2. Germline assignment: CDR1 MGHRA and CDR2 YSYEKL. This CDR3 region has 16 residues. V was clipped by 2 bases and J by 0 bases; unmatched bases: 5. The CDR3 sequence: CASSQQMTSGSYEQYF. Here the CDR3 DNA reads TGCGCCAGCAGCCAACAAATGACTAGCGGCTCCTACGAGCAGTACTTC.

J is TRBJ2-1 and V is TRBV24-1; 8 bases line up with TRBD1. This CDR3 has 14 amino acids. V lost 3 bases and J lost 6; bases outside the gene matches: 3. The germline V gene has CDR1 KGHDR and CDR2 SFDVKD. CDR3 DNA sequence: TGTGCCACCAGTGATACGGACAGGGCCAATGAGCAGTTCTTC. This translates into CATSDTDRANEQFF.

This chain joins TRBV28 and TRBJ2-7; 8 bases match TRBD1. Trimming at V came to 5 bases and at J to 6 bases, leaving 12 bases not matched to a gene. The CDR3 is 15 residues long. Per germline, CDR1 MDHEN and CDR2 SYDVKM. The CDR3 DNA follows: TGTGCCAGCAGTCTCCGACAGGGGTGGGGGTCCGAGCAGTACTTC. Protein sequence: CASSLRQGWGSEQYF.

The chain links TRBV12-3 or TRBV12-4 to TRBJ1-2, with TRBD1 matching 9 bases. The CDR3 has 15 residues. The ends lost 6 bases at V and 1 base at J; junction bases unmatched: 6. In nucleotides, the CDR3 is TGTGCCAGCAGCCCCCGGGACAGGGTTAACTATGGCTACACCTTC. This translates into CASSPRDRVNYGYTF.

The CDR3 sequence: CASSEYKGTDEQFF. CDR3 in DNA: TGTGCCAGCAGTGAATATAAGGGCACCGATGAGCAGTTCTTC. The rearrangement links TRBV25-1 to TRBJ2-1; no clear D gene. V was shortened by 0 bases and J by 8 bases, with 11 bases between the two germline ends. The CDR3 is 14 amino acids. CDR1 and CDR2 (germline): MGHDK, SYGVNS.

V and J are TRBV25-1 and TRBJ1-1, with D perhaps TRBD1 (6 bases). CDR1 and CDR2 from the germline V gene are MGHDK and SYGVNS. V was pared by 1 base and J by 3 bases, with 18 bases between. This CDR3 contains 17 residues. The CDR3 nucleotides read TGTGCCAGCAGTGAATCTCTGACAGGCGAGGGGGACACTGAAGCTTTCTTT. This sequence encodes CASSESLTGEGDTEAFF.

The CDR3 sequence is CSASRGTAPRTEAFF. The CDR3 bases are TGCAGTGCTAGCCGCGGGACGGCTCCGAGGACTGAAGCTTTCTTT. This sequence joins TRBV20-1 and TRBJ1-1, with TRBD1 as a possible D gene (5 bases). CDR1 is DFQATT and CDR2 is SNEGSKA in the germline V gene (reference sequence). Trimming removed 3 bases at V and 5 bases at J, with 19 bases between. CDR3 size: 15 residues.

This chain uses TRBV27 with TRBJ1-5; perhaps TRBD1 as D (5 bases). The CDR3 has 15 residues. V was trimmed by 2 bases and J by 3 bases, leaving 11 bases between them. The germline CDR1 and CDR2 sequences are MNHEY and SMNVEV (reference sequence). The CDR3 DNA sequence: TGTGCCAGCAGTTTACGATTGGGGACCAATCAGCCCCAGCATTTT. It encodes CASSLRLGTNQPQHF.

The V call is TRBV4-1, the J call TRBJ2-4; D may be TRBD1 (6 bases). The V gene lost 5 bases and the J gene lost 5 bases, with 16 bases spanning the gap. This CDR3 contains 15 residues. The germline CDR1 and CDR2 sequences are MGHRA and YSYEKL. CDR3 sequence reads: CASSSAGAGENIQYF. CDR3 coding DNA: TGCGCCAGCAGCTCTGCCGGGGCAGGGGAAAACATTCAGTACTTC.

This clonotype has just one count. The chain links TRBV30 to TRBJ1-2; D not resolved. CDR3 size: 17 residues. V was clipped by 4 bases and J by 4 bases, with 25 bases between them. Germline assignment: CDR1 GTSNPN and CDR2 SVGIG (reference sequence). The CDR3 sequence is CAWNVPSVAFTVYGYTF. DNA for the CDR3: TGTGCCTGGAATGTACCCAGTGTAGCCTTTACCGTCTATGGCTACACCTTC.

The gene calls are TRBV12-3 or TRBV12-4 and TRBJ2-7, with 13 bases that match TRBD2. The junction had 5 bases not matched to a gene; V was cut back by 6 bases and J by 3 bases. The length of the CDR3 is 15 residues. The CDR3 protein is CASSRLAGGLYEQYF. The CDR3 coding sequence is TGTGCCAGCAGCCGACTAGCGGGGGGCCTCTACGAGCAGTACTTC.

This sequence joins TRBV3-1 and TRBJ1-2; D is possibly TRBD1 (5 bases). Germline V lookup: CDR1 LGHDT, CDR2 YNNKEL (reference sequence). CDR3 length equals 17 residues. With 4 bases removed from V and 3 bases from J, the gap between germline ends came to 21 bases. CDR3: CASSLKAGGRRDYGYTF. In DNA, the CDR3 is TGTGCCAGCAGCCTTAAAGCGGGGGGTCGGAGGGACTATGGCTACACCTTC.

The J gene is TRBJ2-7, the V gene TRBV20-1; unclear D gene. The germline V and J ends were trimmed by 0 bases and 0 bases, with 12 bases remaining between them. Germline loops: CDR1 DFQATT, CDR2 SNEGSKA (reference sequence). The CDR3 sequence is 15 residues long. The CDR3 sequence is CSARDSGEASYEQYF. The CDR3 region has the DNA TGCAGTGCTAGAGATAGTGGCGAGGCCTCCTACGAGCAGTACTTC.

This rearrangement joins TRBV7-9 to TRBJ1-6; the match to TRBD1 covers 7 bases. Germline-derived CDR1 and CDR2 are SEHNR and FQNEAQ (reference sequence). This CDR3 has 14 amino acids. Trimming cost V 1 base and J 11 bases; bases outside gene matches: 5. The chain's CDR3 is CASSLEGGATPLHF. The CDR3 DNA sequence: TGTGCCAGCAGCTTAGAAGGGGGCGCGACACCCCTCCACTTT.